A selection of T cell receptor beta chains follows, all from one sample in a study of control samples from healthy donors and cancer patients. Measured with immunoSEQ multiplex PCR; TCRdb has only the in-frame clones, and not every one. The table records some 120,000 clones, 92% of them present only once. The sequencing input was PBMCs. These receptors came from a man older than 75 with head and neck cancer. The CDR3 runs from the conserved cysteine through the conserved F or W. The D gene is left open where the match is weak. For some rows the clone size is stated as once, few or many, or as a class when expanded; others skip it.

>TRBJ2-3|TRBV6-6|NA|TRBD2
CASSYFASGTDTQYF
TGTGCCAGCAGTTACTTTGCTAGCGGGACAGATACGCAGTATTTT
>TRBJ2-1|TRBV11-2|NA|TRBD2
CASSLKGLAGGLSYNEQFF
TGTGCCAGCAGCTTAAAGGGTCTAGCGGGGGGCCTATCCTACAATGAGCAGTTCTTC
>TRBJ1-2|TRBV12-3/TRBV12-4|NA|NA
CASSLDPAGQTF
TGTGCCAGCAGTTTAGACCCAGCAGGCCAGACCTTC
>TRBJ1-1|TRBV6-2/TRBV6-3|NA|TRBD1
CASSYRTGGFVTEAFF
TGTGCCAGCAGTTACCGGACAGGGGGTTTCGTCACTGAAGCTTTCTTT
>TRBJ1-5|TRBV10-3|NA|NA
CAISELRQNQPQHF
TGTGCCATCAGTGAACTTCGGCAAAATCAGCCCCAGCATTTT
>TRBJ1-1|TRBV5-6|NA|NA
CASSPDKNTEAFF
TGTGCCAGCAGCCCGGACAAGAACACTGAAGCTTTCTTT
>TRBJ1-2|TRBV20-1|NA|TRBD1
CSASGDRGGYTF
TGCAGTGCTAGTGGAGACAGGGGCGGCTACACCTTC
>TRBJ2-5|TRBV2|NA|NA
CASSQETQYF
TGTGCCAGCAGCCAGGAGACCCAGTACTTC
>TRBJ2-1|TRBV5-1|NA|TRBD1
CASSSRDRGYNEQFF
TGCGCCAGCAGCTCCCGGGACAGGGGGTACAATGAGCAGTTCTTC
>TRBJ2-1|TRBV7-9|NA|TRBD2
CASSIAGYNEQFF
TGTGCCAGCAGTATAGCGGGCTACAATGAGCAGTTCTTC
>TRBJ1-1|TRBV4-3|NA|NA
CASSHRNRVNTEAFF
TGCGCCAGCAGCCACCGAAACAGGGTGAACACTGAAGCTTTCTTT
>TRBJ1-1|TRBV10-3|few|NA
CAISEGGTEAFF
TGTGCCATCAGTGAGGGAGGAACTGAAGCTTTCTTT
>TRBJ1-1|TRBV18|NA|NA
CASSPRTANTEAFF
TGTGCCAGCTCACCAAGGACAGCGAACACTGAAGCTTTCTTT
>TRBJ2-1|TRBV6-1|NA|NA
CASSVQGSYNEQFF
TGTGCCAGCAGTGTACAGGGCTCCTACAATGAGCAGTTCTTC
>TRBJ1-1|TRBV9|NA|NA
CASSLRQGNTEAFF
TGTGCCAGCAGCCTGAGGCAGGGGAACACTGAAGCTTTCTTT
>TRBJ1-2|TRBV5-1|NA|NA
CASSLGAAGGYTF
TGCGCCAGCAGCTTGGGGGCGGCGGGAGGCTACACCTTC
>TRBJ2-7|TRBV10-2|NA|TRBD2
CASSFSGMGYEQYF
TGCGCCAGCAGCTTTAGCGGGATGGGCTACGAGCAGTACTTC
>TRBJ2-5|TRBV29-1|NA|TRBD2
CSVEAAGVGETQYF
TGCAGCGTTGAAGCAGCGGGAGTCGGTGAGACCCAGTACTTC
>TRBJ1-5|TRBV20-1|NA|NA
CSASRDSNQPQHF
TGCAGTGCTAGTAGAGATAGCAATCAGCCCCAGCATTTT
>TRBJ1-1|TRBV7-9|NA|TRBD1
CASSPFGTVEAFF
TGTGCCAGCAGCCCCTTTGGGACAGTCGAAGCTTTCTTT
>TRBJ1-1|TRBV28|NA|NA
CAATVFGNTEAFF
TGTGCCGCCACAGTATTCGGGAACACTGAAGCTTTCTTT
>TRBJ2-7|TRBV4-3|NA|TRBD2
CASSQEGGASYEQYF
TGCGCCAGCAGCCAAGAGGGAGGGGCCTCCTACGAGCAGTACTTC
>TRBJ2-2|TRBV20-1|NA|NA
CSASVVATGELFF
TGCAGTGCTAGTGTGGTGGCTACCGGGGAGCTGTTTTTT
>TRBJ2-2|TRBV6-5|NA|NA
CASSPRRVRTGELFF
TGTGCCAGCAGCCCACGGAGGGTCCGCACCGGGGAGCTGTTTTTT
>TRBJ2-1|TRBV11-2|few|NA
CASSLGRVNEQFF
TGTGCCAGCAGCTTAGGGAGGGTCAATGAGCAGTTCTTC
>TRBJ2-1|TRBV6-6|NA|TRBD2
CASSHRLAGHYNYNEQFF
TGTGCCAGCAGTCATCGACTAGCGGGACACTACAACTACAATGAGCAGTTCTTC
>TRBJ2-1|TRBV5-1|NA|TRBD2
CASSLVAGANEQFF
TGCGCCAGCAGCTTGGTCGCGGGAGCCAATGAGCAGTTCTTC